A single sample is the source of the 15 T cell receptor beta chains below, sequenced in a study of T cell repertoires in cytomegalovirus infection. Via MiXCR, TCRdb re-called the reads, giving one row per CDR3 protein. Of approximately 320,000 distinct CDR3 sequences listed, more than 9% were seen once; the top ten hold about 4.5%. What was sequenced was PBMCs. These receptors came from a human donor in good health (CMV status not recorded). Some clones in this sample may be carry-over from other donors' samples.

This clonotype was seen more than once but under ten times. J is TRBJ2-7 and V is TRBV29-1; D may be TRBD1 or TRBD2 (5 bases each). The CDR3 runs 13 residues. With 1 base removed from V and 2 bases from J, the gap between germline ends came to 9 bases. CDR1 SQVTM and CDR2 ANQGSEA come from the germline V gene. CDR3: CSVEGGVPYEQYF. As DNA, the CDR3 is TGCAGCGTTGAAGGAGGGGTCCCCTACGAGCAGTACTTC.

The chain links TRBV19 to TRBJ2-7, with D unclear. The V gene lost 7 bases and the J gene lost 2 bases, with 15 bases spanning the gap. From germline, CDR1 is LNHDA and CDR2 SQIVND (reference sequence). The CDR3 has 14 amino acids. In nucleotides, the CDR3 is TGTGCCAGTACCTTTGGACCTAATACCTACGAGCAGTACTTC. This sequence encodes CASTFGPNTYEQYF.

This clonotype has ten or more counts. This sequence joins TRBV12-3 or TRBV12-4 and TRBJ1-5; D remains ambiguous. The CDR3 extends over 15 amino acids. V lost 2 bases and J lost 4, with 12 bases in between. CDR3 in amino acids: CASSLSRIPNQPQHF. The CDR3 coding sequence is TGTGCCAGCAGTTTAAGCAGGATACCGAATCAGCCCCAGCATTTT.

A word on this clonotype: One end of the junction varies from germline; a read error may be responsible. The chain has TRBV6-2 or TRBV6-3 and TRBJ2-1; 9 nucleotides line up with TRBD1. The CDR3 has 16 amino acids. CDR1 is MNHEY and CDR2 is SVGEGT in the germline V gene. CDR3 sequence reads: CASNQPEGQGVYWQFF. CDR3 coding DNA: TGTGCTAGCAACCAACCGGAGGGACAGGGAGTTTATTGGCAGTTCTTC.

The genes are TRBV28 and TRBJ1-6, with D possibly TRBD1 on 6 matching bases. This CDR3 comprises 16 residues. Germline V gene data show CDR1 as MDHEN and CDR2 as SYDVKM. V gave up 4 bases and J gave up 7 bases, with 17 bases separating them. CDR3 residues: CASSSRNTGRNSPLHF. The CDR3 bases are TGTGCCAGCAGTTCCAGGAATACAGGGAGGAATTCACCCCTCCACTTT. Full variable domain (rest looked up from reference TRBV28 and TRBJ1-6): DVKVTQSSRYLVKRTGEKVFLECVQDMDHENMFWYRQDPGLGLRLIYFSYDVKMKEKGDIPEGYSVSREKKERFSLILESASTNQTSMYLCASSSRNTGRNSPLHFGNGTRLTVT.

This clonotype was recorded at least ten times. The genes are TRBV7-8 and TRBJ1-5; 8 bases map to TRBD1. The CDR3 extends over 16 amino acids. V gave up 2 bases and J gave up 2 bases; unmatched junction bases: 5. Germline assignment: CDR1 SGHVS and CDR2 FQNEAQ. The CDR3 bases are TGTGCCAGCAGCTTAACACAGGGGGGGGGCAATCAGCCCCAGCATTTT. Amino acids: CASSLTQGGGNQPQHF.

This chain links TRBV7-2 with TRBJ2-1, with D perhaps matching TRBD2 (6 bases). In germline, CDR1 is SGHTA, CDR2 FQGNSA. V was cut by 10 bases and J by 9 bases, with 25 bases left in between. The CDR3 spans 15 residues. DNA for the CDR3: TGTGCCATAGTGGGGGGTGGACAAATAGGGGCTGAGCAGTTCTTC. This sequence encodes CAIVGGGQIGAEQFF.

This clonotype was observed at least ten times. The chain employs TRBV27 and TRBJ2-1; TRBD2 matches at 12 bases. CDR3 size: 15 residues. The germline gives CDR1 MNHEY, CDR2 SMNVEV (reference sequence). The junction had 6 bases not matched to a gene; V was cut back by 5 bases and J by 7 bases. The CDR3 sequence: CASSPLLAGGNEQFF. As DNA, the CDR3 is TGTGCCAGCAGTCCTCTTCTAGCGGGGGGGAATGAGCAGTTCTTC.

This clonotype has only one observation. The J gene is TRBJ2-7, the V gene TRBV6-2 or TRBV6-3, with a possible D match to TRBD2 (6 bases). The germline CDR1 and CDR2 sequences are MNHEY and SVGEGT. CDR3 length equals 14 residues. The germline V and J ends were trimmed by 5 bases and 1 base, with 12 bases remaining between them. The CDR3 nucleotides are TGTGCCAGCAGTAGGGAGGAGATATCCTACGAGCAGTACTTC. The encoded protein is CASSREEISYEQYF.

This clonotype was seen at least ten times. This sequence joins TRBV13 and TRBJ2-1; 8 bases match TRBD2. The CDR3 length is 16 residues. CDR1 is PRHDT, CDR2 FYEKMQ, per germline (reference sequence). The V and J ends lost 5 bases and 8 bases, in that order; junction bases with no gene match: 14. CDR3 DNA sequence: TGTGCCAGCAGCACCCTCGGGACTAGGGGTAAGGATGAGCAGTTCTTC. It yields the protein CASSTLGTRGKDEQFF. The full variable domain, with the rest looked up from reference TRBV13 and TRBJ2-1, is AAGVIQSPRHLIKEKRETATLKCYPIPRHDTVYWYQQGPGQDPQFLISFYEKMQSDKGSIPDRFSAQQFSDYHSELNMSSLELGDSALYFCASSTLGTRGKDEQFFGPGTRLTVL.

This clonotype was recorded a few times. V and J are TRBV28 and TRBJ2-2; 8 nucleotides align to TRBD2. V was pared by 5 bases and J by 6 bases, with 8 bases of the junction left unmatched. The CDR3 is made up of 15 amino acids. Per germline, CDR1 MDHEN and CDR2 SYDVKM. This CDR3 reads CASSPGGVGPGELFF. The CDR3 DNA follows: TGTGCCAGCAGTCCCGGGGGGGTGGGCCCCGGGGAGCTGTTTTTT.

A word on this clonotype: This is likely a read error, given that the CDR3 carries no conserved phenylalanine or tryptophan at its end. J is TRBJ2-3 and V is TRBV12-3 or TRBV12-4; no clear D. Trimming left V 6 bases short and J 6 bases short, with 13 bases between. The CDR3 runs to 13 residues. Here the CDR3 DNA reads TGTGCCAGCAGCCCCGGCCAGGCGGATACGCAGTATCTT. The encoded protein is CASSPGQADTQYL.

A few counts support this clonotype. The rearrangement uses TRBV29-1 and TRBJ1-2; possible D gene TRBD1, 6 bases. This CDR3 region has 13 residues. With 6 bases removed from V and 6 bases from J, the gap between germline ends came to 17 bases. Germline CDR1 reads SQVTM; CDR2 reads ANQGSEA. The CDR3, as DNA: TGCAGCGTGTCGCCCGGGACAAGGGATGGCTACACCTTC. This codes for CSVSPGTRDGYTF. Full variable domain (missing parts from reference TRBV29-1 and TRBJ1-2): SAVISQKPSRDICQRGTSLTIQCQVDSQVTMMFWYRQQPGQSLTLIATANQGSEATYESGFVIDKFPISRPNLTFSTLTVSNMSPEDSSIYLCSVSPGTRDGYTFGSGTRLTVV.

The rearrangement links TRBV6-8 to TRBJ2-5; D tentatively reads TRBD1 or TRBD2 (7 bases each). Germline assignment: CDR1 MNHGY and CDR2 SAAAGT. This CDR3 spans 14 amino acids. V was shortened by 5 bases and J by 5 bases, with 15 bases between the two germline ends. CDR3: CASSGEGAWETQYF. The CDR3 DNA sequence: TGTGCCAGCAGTGGGGAGGGGGCTTGGGAGACCCAGTACTTC.

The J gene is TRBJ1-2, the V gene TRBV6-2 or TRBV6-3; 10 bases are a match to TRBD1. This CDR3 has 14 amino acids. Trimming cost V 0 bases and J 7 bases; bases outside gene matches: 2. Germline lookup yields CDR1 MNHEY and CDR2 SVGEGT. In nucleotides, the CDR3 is TGTGCCAGCAGTTACTCGACAGGGGGCTTTGGCTACACCTTC. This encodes CASSYSTGGFGYTF.